This TCR beta chain was captured in a study of somatic mutations in cytotoxic T cells in rheumatoid arthritis. Whole-study results and caveats: Patients with rheumatoid arthritis did not differ significantly from age-matched healthy controls in CD8+ T-cell clonality. Within the rheumatoid arthritis patients, CD8+ clonality went up as age increased (Spearman r=0.49). The same was not true of the healthy controls. Antigens bound by the expanded CD8+ clones were not identified.

Between the trimmed V and J ends, which lost 0 bases and 1 base, there was a span of 13 bases. CDR1 is SGDLS, CDR2 YYNGEE, per germline. The CDR3 runs 17 residues. Concerning this clone: Its specificity is not known.

Data came from immunoSEQ multiplex PCR; TCRdb stores just in-frame clones and leaves some out. This sample has some 15,000 clones, with 72% found just once. The sequenced sample was CD8+ T cells sorted from blood. The chain has TRBV9 and TRBJ1-4; weak D call: TRBD1 (6 bases). The TCR sequence derives from an adult with rheumatoid arthritis. The CDR3 region is CASSVEGGLGTNEKLFF. DNA of the CDR3: TGTGCCAGCAGCGTAGAGGGGGGACTTGGAACTAATGAAAAACTGTTTTTT.